Shown below are 19 T cell receptor beta chains from a single sample sequenced in a study of blood T cell repertoires in COVID-19. Assay: immunoSEQ multiplex PCR; the TCRdb copy retains only in-frame clones and omits some. The sample carries hundreds of thousands of clones, 85% to 90% recorded once. The material sequenced was peripheral blood. The receptors here all came from a woman in her late teens or twenties with acute or convalescent COVID-19.

The rearrangement links TRBV5-1 to TRBJ1-1, with a tentative D call TRBD1 (5 bases). This CDR3 comprises 15 residues. Germline V CDR1 and CDR2: SGHRS, YFSETQ. Trimming shortened V by 7 bases and J by 0 bases, and 16 bases separated the two germline ends. CDR3: CASSEWEGMNTEAFF. Here the CDR3 DNA reads TGCGCCAGCTCAGAATGGGAGGGGATGAACACTGAAGCTTTCTTT.

The V gene is TRBV30, the J gene TRBJ2-6; D ambiguous. Deletions cut 8 bases from V and 1 base from J, with 21 bases between. The CDR3 loop spans 17 amino acids. Germline CDR1 GTSNPN, CDR2 SVGIG (reference sequence). CDR3 in DNA: TGTGCCGCCGAGGCCCAAGGCCGGCCGTCTGGGGCCAACGTCCTGACTTTC. Residues: CAAEAQGRPSGANVLTF.

The chain joins TRBV6-2 or TRBV6-3 to TRBJ2-7, with D perhaps matching TRBD2 (5 bases). Per the germline V gene, CDR1 is MNHEY and CDR2 is SVGEGT. The CDR3 is made up of 15 amino acids. Trimming removed 5 bases from V and 2 bases from J, with 16 bases in between. CDR3 loop: CASSKPWTAPYEQYF. The CDR3 DNA reads as TGTGCCAGCAGTAAACCATGGACTGCACCCTACGAGCAGTACTTC.

A word on this clone: The sample has other DNA sequences that encode this CDR3 too. This chain connects TRBV5-1 to TRBJ1-1, with D possibly matching TRBD1 (5 bases). The CDR3 contains 14 residues. Germline V gives CDR1 SGHRS, CDR2 YFSETQ. Trimming stripped 0 bases from V and 1 base from J, with 7 bases between. CDR3 sequence: CASSLGTGNTEAFF. CDR3 sequence (DNA): TGCGCCAGCAGCTTGGGAACAGGGAACACTGAAGCTTTCTTT.

This clone came up once. A read error may account for a junction end that differs from germline. The same CDR3 is also encoded by other DNA sequences in this sample. CDR3 bases: TGTGCCAGTAGTTTACAGAAGAACACTGAAGCTTTCTTT. It yields the protein CASSLQKNTEAFF. The chain employs TRBV12-3 or TRBV12-4 and TRBJ1-1; D unresolved. This CDR3 region has 13 residues.

The chain joins TRBV9 to TRBJ2-7; 8 positions match TRBD2. Trimming removed 1 base from V and 5 bases from J; junction bases left unmatched: 8. The V gene's germline CDR1 is SGDLS and CDR2 YYNGEE. CDR3 length: 15 amino acids. The CDR3 DNA reads TGTGCCAGCAGCGTACGAGACGGGGGGGCCCACGAGCAGTACTTC. Protein: CASSVRDGGAHEQYF. Complete variable domain (other parts from reference TRBV9 and TRBJ2-7): DSGVTQTPKHLITATGQRVTLRCSPRSGDLSVYWYQQSLDQGLQFLIQYYNGEERAKGNILERFSAQQFPDLHSELNLSSLELGDSALYFCASSVRDGGAHEQYFGPGTRLTVT.

In DNA, the CDR3 is TGTGCCAGCAGCCCCCGGGCAGGGGACACCGGGGAGCTGTTTTTT. Translating it yields CASSPRAGDTGELFF. The chain combines TRBV11-2 with TRBJ2-2, with D perhaps TRBD1 (6 bases). Germline values: CDR1 SGHAT, CDR2 FQNNGV. V dropped 5 bases and J dropped 3 bases, with 13 bases sitting between them. The CDR3 contains 15 residues.

The V and J genes are TRBV25-1 and TRBJ1-4; D gene uncertain. This CDR3 has 17 residues. Trimming took 9 bases from V and 0 from J, leaving 20 bases between them. The germline V gene has CDR1 MGHDK and CDR2 SYGVNS. The CDR3 is CARRELWRGATNEKLFF. CDR3 nucleotides: TGTGCCAGAAGAGAGCTTTGGCGAGGCGCAACTAATGAAAAACTGTTTTTT.

The CDR3 coding sequence is TGCGCCAGCAGCCTTGACCGGCCGGGATCGTCTGGCTACACCTTC. Its protein product is CASSLDRPGSSGYTF. The chain combines TRBV5-1 with TRBJ1-2, with D hard to call. The CDR3 has 15 residues. The germline V gene encodes CDR1 SGHRS and CDR2 YFSETQ. V lost 4 bases to trimming and J lost 7 bases, with 20 bases between them.

The chain carries TRBV10-3 and TRBJ1-4, with D tentatively TRBD1 (6 bases). CDR1 ENHRY and CDR2 SYGVKD come from the germline V gene. The CDR3 runs 14 residues. V was cut by 6 bases and J by 6 bases, with 14 bases left in between. CDR3 region: CAISSTGEYEKLFF. CDR3 coding DNA: TGTGCCATCAGCTCGACAGGCGAATATGAAAAACTGTTTTTT.

CDR3 residues: CASSLDVASEAFF. The CDR3 DNA reads as TGTGCCAGCAGCTTAGATGTGGCTTCCGAAGCTTTCTTT. The chain employs TRBV11-2 and TRBJ1-1; D is unresolved. This CDR3 has 13 residues. Germline values: CDR1 SGHAT, CDR2 FQNNGV. V was clipped by 0 bases and J by 8 bases, with 10 bases between them.

This chain links TRBV5-4 with TRBJ1-1, with TRBD1 as a possible D gene (6 bases). The CDR3 covers 11 residues. Trimming removed 5 bases from V and 5 bases from J, with 7 bases in between. CDR1 SGHNT and CDR2 YYREEE come from the germline V gene (reference sequence). CDR3 amino acids: CASRRGTEAFF. The CDR3 region has the DNA TGTGCCAGCAGAAGGGGGACTGAAGCTTTCTTT. Variable domain in full (rest from reference TRBV5-4 and TRBJ1-1): ETGVTQSPTHLIKTRGQQVTLRCSSQSGHNTVSWYQQALGQGPQFIFQYYREEENGRGNFPPRFSGLQFPNYSSELNVNALELDDSALYLCASRRGTEAFFGQGTRLTVV.

This chain joins TRBV23-1 and TRBJ2-7; 7 bases are a match to TRBD2. TRBV23-1 is an ORF; its function is uncertain. With V trimmed by 4 bases and J by 7 bases, 7 bases remained unmatched. The CDR3 contains 13 residues. CDR3 sequence (DNA): TGCGCCAGCAGTCGGGGACCCGGGGGGGAGCAGTACTTC. Encoded protein: CASSRGPGGEQYF.

The chain joins TRBV19 to TRBJ1-5; perhaps TRBD1 as D (5 bases). The germline V gene encodes CDR1 LNHDA and CDR2 SQIVND (reference sequence). Deletions cut 8 bases from V and 6 bases from J, with 14 bases between. CDR3 length: 13 residues. The CDR3 is CASEMYGGQPQHF. CDR3 nucleotides: TGTGCCAGTGAGATGTACGGGGGTCAGCCCCAGCATTTT. Together with reference TRBV19 and TRBJ1-5, the CDR3 gives the full variable domain: DGGITQSPKYLFRKEGQNVTLSCEQNLNHDAMYWYRQDPGQGLRLIYYSQIVNDFQKGDIAEGYSVSREKKESFPLTVTSAQKNPTAFYLCASEMYGGQPQHFGDGTRLSIL.

This clone occurred a few times. The J gene is TRBJ1-2, the V gene TRBV19, with D perhaps TRBD1 (6 bases). The germline V and J ends were trimmed by 3 bases and 4 bases, with 15 bases remaining between them. From germline, CDR1 is LNHDA and CDR2 SQIVND (reference sequence). The CDR3 spans 15 residues. Here the CDR3 DNA reads TGTGCCAGTAGTATTGGGGCTGACAGGCCCTATGGCTACACCTTC. Translated: CASSIGADRPYGYTF.

The chain combines TRBV9 with TRBJ2-2, with D perhaps matching TRBD2 (5 bases). Germline V gives CDR1 SGDLS, CDR2 YYNGEE. The CDR3 loop spans 13 amino acids. Trimming stripped 4 bases from V and 7 bases from J, with 11 bases between. CDR3 DNA: TGTGCCAGCAGCCAAGGAGGAGACGGGGAGCTGTTTTTT. Translating it yields CASSQGGDGELFF.

The V and J genes are TRBV30 and TRBJ2-5; the D gene is possibly TRBD1 (5 bases). V lost 2 bases, J lost 3 bases, and 10 bases lay in between. The CDR3 is 13 amino acids. From germline, CDR1 is GTSNPN and CDR2 SVGIG (reference sequence). The CDR3: CAWSRQGKETQYF. In nucleotides, the CDR3 is TGTGCCTGGAGTAGGCAGGGAAAAGAGACCCAGTACTTC. The entire variable domain, with the rest obtained from reference TRBV30 and TRBJ2-5, is as follows: SQTIHQWPATLVQPVGSPLSLECTVEGTSNPNLYWYRQAAGRGLQLLFYSVGIGQISSEVPQNLSASRPQDRQFILSSKKLLLSDSGFYLCAWSRQGKETQYFGPGTRLLVL.

The gene calls are TRBV6-1 and TRBJ2-7, with D tentatively TRBD1 (7 bases). Germline V gene data show CDR1 as MNHNS and CDR2 as SASEGT. V shed 3 bases and J shed 5 bases, with 14 bases lying between them. The CDR3 runs 14 residues. CDR3 sequence reads: CASSDNRGGNEQYF. CDR3 DNA sequence: TGTGCCAGCAGTGATAACAGGGGAGGAAACGAGCAGTACTTC.

The V and J genes are TRBV14 and TRBJ1-4; no clear D. Germline V CDR1 and CDR2: SGHDN, FVKESK. Between the trimmed V and J ends, which lost 1 base and 7 bases, there was a span of 13 bases. The length of the CDR3 is 15 residues. The CDR3 DNA follows: TGTGCCAGCAGCCAAGCGGCCAGGCATTCTGAAAAACTGTTTTTT. Protein sequence: CASSQAARHSEKLFF.